Listed here are 23 T cell receptor beta chains from one sample, sequenced in a study of blood T cell repertoires in COVID-19. Generated by immunoSEQ multiplex PCR, the TCRdb table keeps only in-frame clones and is missing some. The data show roughly 390,000 clones, approximately 87% seen once. The specimen sequenced was peripheral blood. These receptor sequences come from a woman in her 30s with COVID-19, enrolled during active disease.

This chain connects TRBV6-5 to TRBJ1-3; D gene ambiguous. Germline CDR1 MNHEY, CDR2 SVGAGI. V shed 1 base and J shed 2 bases, with 6 bases lying between them. CDR3 length: 14 amino acids. The CDR3 region is CASSYFGAGNTIYF. For the CDR3, the DNA is TGTGCCAGCAGTTACTTCGGGGCTGGAAACACCATATATTTT.

The chain has TRBV29-1 and TRBJ2-7; 9 bases are shared with TRBD1. V was pared by 6 bases and J by 3 bases, with 6 bases of the junction left unmatched. Germline V gene sequence: CDR1 SQVTM, CDR2 ANQGSEA. CDR3 length: 13 amino acids. DNA of the CDR3: TGCAGCGTAGTCACAGGGGGCGGCTACGAGCAGTACTTC. Translation: CSVVTGGGYEQYF.

Concerning this clone itself: Other DNA sequences in the sample encode the same CDR3. The V gene is TRBV5-1, the J gene TRBJ2-5; 7 nucleotides line up with TRBD2. Germline lookup yields CDR1 SGHRS and CDR2 YFSETQ. This CDR3 is 13 amino acids long. V lost 0 bases to trimming and J lost 5 bases; unmatched junction nucleotides: 1. The CDR3 here is CASSLAGRETQYF. In DNA, the CDR3 is TGCGCCAGCAGCTTGGCCGGGAGGGAGACCCAGTACTTC.

The rearrangement links TRBV2 to TRBJ2-2; TRBD1 is a possible D gene (6 bases). The germline gives CDR1 SNHLY, CDR2 FYNNEI. This CDR3 is 17 amino acids long. The V and J ends lost 4 bases and 3 bases respectively, with 18 bases between them. Here the CDR3 reads CASSVPIQGWDTGELFF. CDR3 coding DNA: TGTGCCAGCAGTGTTCCAATCCAGGGGTGGGACACCGGGGAGCTGTTTTTT. Full variable domain (outside the CDR3, taken from reference TRBV2 and TRBJ2-2): EPEVTQTPSHQVTQMGQEVILRCVPISNHLYFYWYRQILGQKVEFLVSFYNNEISEKSEIFDDQFSVERPDGSNFTLKIRSTKLEDSAMYFCASSVPIQGWDTGELFFGEGSRLTVL.

The chain carries TRBV19 and TRBJ2-5; D not resolved. This CDR3 has 15 residues. Trimming shortened V by 1 base and J by 1 base, and 10 bases separated the two germline ends. CDR1 is LNHDA, CDR2 SQIVND, per germline (reference sequence). The CDR3 DNA follows: TGTGCCAGTAGTATAGTGGGCAGCCCCCAAGAGACCCAGTACTTC. Its protein product is CASSIVGSPQETQYF.

The V call is TRBV5-1, the J call TRBJ1-1; a weak D match, TRBD1 (5 bases). Germline values: CDR1 SGHRS, CDR2 YFSETQ. The CDR3 is 15 residues long. V was clipped by 3 bases and J by 1 base, with 13 bases between them. The CDR3 DNA sequence: TGCGCCAGCAGCTCCGGAGGGACGGAGAACACTGAAGCTTTCTTT. It encodes CASSSGGTENTEAFF.

This sequence joins TRBV19 and TRBJ2-7, with D uncertain. Per the germline V gene, CDR1 is LNHDA and CDR2 is SQIVND (reference sequence). The CDR3 has 14 amino acids. The V end was cut by 7 bases, the J end by 4 bases, with 17 bases between. The chain's CDR3 is CASIPSLAQYEQYF. For the CDR3, the DNA is TGTGCCAGTATCCCATCCCTTGCTCAGTACGAGCAGTACTTC.

The chain employs TRBV15 and TRBJ2-7, with D possibly TRBD2 on 6 matching bases. The V end was cut by 1 base, the J end by 7 bases, with 20 bases between. Germline CDR1 reads LNHNV; CDR2 reads YYDKDF (reference sequence). CDR3 length equals 16 residues. The CDR3 is CATSRVVGLAAGEQYF. The CDR3, as DNA: TGTGCCACCAGCAGAGTGGTGGGACTGGCGGCGGGAGAGCAGTACTTC.

The rearrangement joins TRBV30 to TRBJ2-7, with D perhaps TRBD2 (5 bases). The CDR3 has 12 residues. Per the germline V gene, CDR1 is GTSNPN and CDR2 is SVGIG (reference sequence). Trimming took off 0 bases at V and 9 bases at J, with 12 bases between the two ends. This CDR3 is CAWSVLDFMQYF. As DNA, the CDR3 is TGTGCCTGGAGTGTATTGGACTTTATGCAGTACTTC.

In this sample, this clone turned up once. The chain recombines TRBV3-1 (or the pseudogene TRBV3-2) with TRBJ2-2; TRBD2 matches 14 bases. The CDR3 totals 19 residues. From germline, CDR1 is LGHDT and CDR2 YNNKEL (reference sequence). With V trimmed by 5 bases and J by 6 bases, 14 bases remained unmatched. CDR3 nucleotides: TGTGCCAGCAGCACCGGGACTAGCGGGAGAATATGGTCTGCCGGGGAGCTGTTTTTT. Translating it yields CASSTGTSGRIWSAGELFF.

The CDR3 nucleotides read TGTGCCTGGAGTGACGCCCCCAGGGGCTACGAGCAGTACTTC. Protein sequence: CAWSDAPRGYEQYF. The rearrangement joins TRBV30 to TRBJ2-7; D possibly corresponds to TRBD1 (6 bases). Germline V CDR1 and CDR2: GTSNPN, SVGIG (reference sequence). V lost 1 base, J lost 3 bases, and 13 bases lay in between. There are 14 residues in the CDR3.

This chain joins TRBV18 and TRBJ2-1; D may be TRBD1 (6 bases). The V gene's germline CDR1 is KGHSH and CDR2 LQKENI. The CDR3 covers 14 residues. V lost 2 bases and J lost 4, with 9 bases in between. The CDR3 DNA reads TGTGCCAGCTCACCATCAGGGGATTACAATGAGCAGTTCTTC. Protein sequence: CASSPSGDYNEQFF.

The genes are TRBV2 and TRBJ2-1; 8 bases are shared with TRBD2. J was trimmed by 9 bases and V by 4 bases; bases with no gene match: 8. Germline V CDR1 and CDR2: SNHLY, FYNNEI. The CDR3 length is 14 residues. CDR3: CASSGTSWQGEQFF. The DNA for the CDR3 is TGTGCCAGCAGTGGGACTAGCTGGCAAGGTGAGCAGTTCTTC.

The sample holds a few counts of this clone. The chain joins TRBV6-1 to TRBJ2-2; tentative D call: TRBD1 (5 bases). The germline CDR1 and CDR2 sequences are MNHNS and SASEGT. The V gene lost 3 bases and the J gene lost 0 bases, with 14 bases spanning the gap. The CDR3 sequence is 17 residues long. The CDR3, as DNA: TGTGCCAGCAGTGACAGGGAAGGTTACGCGAACACCGGGGAGCTGTTTTTT. Protein: CASSDREGYANTGELFF.

This clone was observed a few times. This rearrangement joins TRBV5-1 to TRBJ1-4; TRBD1 might be the D (5 bases). V shed 1 base and J shed 7 bases, with 17 bases lying between them. The germline gives CDR1 SGHRS, CDR2 YFSETQ. The CDR3 is 16 residues long. CDR3 nucleotides: TGCGCCAGCAGCTTGACCAGGGTAGGGGCAGGTGAAAAACTGTTTTTT. Its protein product is CASSLTRVGAGEKLFF. Together with reference TRBV5-1 and TRBJ1-4, the CDR3 gives the full variable domain: KAGVTQTPRYLIKTRGQQVTLSCSPISGHRSVSWYQQTPGQGLQFLFEYFSETQRNKGNFPGRFSGRQFSNSRSEMNVSTLELGDSALYLCASSLTRVGAGEKLFFGSGTQLSVL.

The chain links TRBV30 to TRBJ1-4; possible D gene TRBD1, 5 bases. The CDR3 consists of 13 residues. Deletions cut 0 bases from V and 8 bases from J, with 10 bases between. Germline V gene lookup returns CDR1 GTSNPN and CDR2 SVGIG (reference sequence). CDR3 coding DNA: TGTGCCTGGAGTGTCGACAGCCGGGAAAAACTGTTTTTT. Its protein is CAWSVDSREKLFF.

The rearrangement joins TRBV19 to TRBJ2-3, with D possibly TRBD2 on 6 matching bases. Germline CDR1 LNHDA, CDR2 SQIVND (reference sequence). The V and J ends lost 6 bases and 0 bases respectively, with 10 bases between them. This CDR3 is 14 amino acids long. As DNA, the CDR3 is TGTGCCAGTAGCGGGAGAAGGAGCACAGATACGCAGTATTTT. Residues: CASSGRRSTDTQYF.

The chain uses TRBV4-1 and TRBJ1-1, with 9 bases identical to TRBD1. Germline CDR1 MGHRA, CDR2 YSYEKL. V dropped 5 bases and J dropped 5; count of bases not matched to a gene: 15. The CDR3 has 17 amino acids. CDR3 amino acids: CASSGHRGRPGRTEAFF. The CDR3 nucleotides read TGCGCCAGCAGCGGACACAGGGGGCGCCCCGGAAGGACTGAAGCTTTCTTT.

This rearrangement joins TRBV6-2 or TRBV6-3 to TRBJ2-5, with TRBD2 identical over 8 bases. The CDR3 totals 16 residues. CDR1 is MNHEY and CDR2 is SVGEGT in the germline V gene. The junction had 10 bases not matched to a gene; V was cut back by 2 bases and J by 5 bases. The CDR3: CASSYGLAGGFETQYF. Here the CDR3 DNA reads TGTGCCAGCAGTTACGGACTAGCCGGAGGTTTCGAGACCCAGTACTTC.

V usage is TRBV3-1 (or the pseudogene TRBV3-2) and J usage is TRBJ1-1; D might be TRBD1 (6 bases). CDR1 and CDR2 (germline): LGHDT, YNNKEL (reference sequence). Trimming stripped 4 bases from V and 8 bases from J, with 8 bases between. The length of the CDR3 is 11 residues. The CDR3 is CASSRDREAFF. CDR3 in DNA: TGTGCCAGCAGCCGCGACAGGGAAGCTTTCTTT.

This clone showed up just a few times. V usage is TRBV9 and J usage is TRBJ2-2, with D possibly matching TRBD2 (6 bases). Germline V gives CDR1 SGDLS, CDR2 YYNGEE. V lost 5 bases and J 2 bases, leaving 13 bases between the germline ends. The CDR3 totals 15 residues. This chain's CDR3 is CASRSGTLNTGELFF. The CDR3 DNA reads TGTGCCAGCAGGTCCGGGACTTTAAACACCGGGGAGCTGTTTTTT.

J is TRBJ2-1 and V is TRBV9; D perhaps matches TRBD1 (5 bases). Trimming removed 0 bases from V and 7 bases from J, with 20 bases in between. The CDR3 covers 17 residues. Germline-derived CDR1 and CDR2 are SGDLS and YYNGEE. The CDR3 is CASSVATTQTGTNEQFF. The CDR3 region has the DNA TGTGCCAGCAGCGTAGCTACAACCCAAACAGGAACAAATGAGCAGTTCTTC. Looking up the rest from reference TRBV9 and TRBJ2-1 gives the full variable domain: DSGVTQTPKHLITATGQRVTLRCSPRSGDLSVYWYQQSLDQGLQFLIQYYNGEERAKGNILERFSAQQFPDLHSELNLSSLELGDSALYFCASSVATTQTGTNEQFFGPGTRLTVL.

This clone has a handful of counts. The gene calls are TRBV6-7 and TRBJ1-5, with 7 positions matching TRBD1. TRBV6-7 is marked as an open reading frame, function uncertain. This CDR3 has 14 amino acids. J was trimmed by 6 bases and V by 7 bases; bases with no gene match: 9. The CDR3 region has the DNA TGTGCCAGCACCCGCCGGTACAGGGGTCAGCCCCAGCATTTT. This sequence encodes CASTRRYRGQPQHF.